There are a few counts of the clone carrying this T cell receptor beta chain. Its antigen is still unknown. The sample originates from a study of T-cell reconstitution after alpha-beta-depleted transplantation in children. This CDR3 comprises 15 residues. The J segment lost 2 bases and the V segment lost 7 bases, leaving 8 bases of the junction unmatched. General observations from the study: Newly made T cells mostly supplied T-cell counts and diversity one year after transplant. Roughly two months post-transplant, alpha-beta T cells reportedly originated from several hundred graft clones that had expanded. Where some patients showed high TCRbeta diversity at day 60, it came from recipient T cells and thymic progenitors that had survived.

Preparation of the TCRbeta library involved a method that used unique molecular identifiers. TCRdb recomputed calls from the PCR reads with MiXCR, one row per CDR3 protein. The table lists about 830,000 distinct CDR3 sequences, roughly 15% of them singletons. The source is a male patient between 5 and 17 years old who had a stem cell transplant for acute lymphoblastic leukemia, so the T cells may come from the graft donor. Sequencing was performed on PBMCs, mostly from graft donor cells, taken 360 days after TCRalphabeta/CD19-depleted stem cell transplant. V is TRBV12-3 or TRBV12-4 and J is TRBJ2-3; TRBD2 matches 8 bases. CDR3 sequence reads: CASTLSGIPTDTQYF. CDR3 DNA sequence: TGTGCCAGCACCCTTAGCGGGATACCCACAGATACGCAGTATTTT.